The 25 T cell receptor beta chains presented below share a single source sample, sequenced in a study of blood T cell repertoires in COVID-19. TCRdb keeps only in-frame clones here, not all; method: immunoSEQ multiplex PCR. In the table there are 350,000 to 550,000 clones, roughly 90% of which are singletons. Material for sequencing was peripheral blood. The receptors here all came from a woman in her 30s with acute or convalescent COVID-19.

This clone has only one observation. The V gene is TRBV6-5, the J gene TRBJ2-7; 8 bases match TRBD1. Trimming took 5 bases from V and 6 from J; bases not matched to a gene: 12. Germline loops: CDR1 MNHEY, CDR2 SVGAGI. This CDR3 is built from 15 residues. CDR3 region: CASSPPWTGIGEQYF. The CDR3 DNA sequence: TGTGCCAGCAGTCCGCCCTGGACAGGGATCGGCGAGCAGTACTTC.

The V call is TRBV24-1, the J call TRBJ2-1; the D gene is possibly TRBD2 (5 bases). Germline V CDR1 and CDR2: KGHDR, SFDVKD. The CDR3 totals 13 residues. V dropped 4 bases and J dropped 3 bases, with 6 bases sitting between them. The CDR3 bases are TGTGCCACCAGTGAGACTAACTACAATGAGCAGTTCTTC. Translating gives CATSETNYNEQFF.

The CDR3 spells CASSPSTVQGSYNEQFF. The CDR3 bases are TGCGCCAGCAGCCCTTCGACGGTGCAGGGTTCCTACAATGAGCAGTTCTTC. V is TRBV4-1 and J is TRBJ2-1; D may be TRBD1 (5 bases). V dropped 4 bases and J dropped 1 base, with 17 bases sitting between them. In germline, CDR1 is MGHRA, CDR2 YSYEKL. The CDR3 totals 17 residues.

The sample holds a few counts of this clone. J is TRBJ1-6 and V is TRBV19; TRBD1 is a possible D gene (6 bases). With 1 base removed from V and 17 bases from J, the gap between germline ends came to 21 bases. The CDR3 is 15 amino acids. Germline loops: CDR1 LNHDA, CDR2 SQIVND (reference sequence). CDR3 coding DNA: TGTGCCAGTAGTATAGTAGGAGAACACAGGGTAGAGTTCCACTTT. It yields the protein CASSIVGEHRVEFHF. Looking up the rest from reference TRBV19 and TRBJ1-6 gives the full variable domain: DGGITQSPKYLFRKEGQNVTLSCEQNLNHDAMYWYRQDPGQGLRLIYYSQIVNDFQKGDIAEGYSVSREKKESFPLTVTSAQKNPTAFYLCASSIVGEHRVEFHFGNGTRLTVT.

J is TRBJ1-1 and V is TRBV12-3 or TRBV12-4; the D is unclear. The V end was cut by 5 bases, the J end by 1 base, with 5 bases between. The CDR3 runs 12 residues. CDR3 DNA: TGTGCCAGCAGTGAACAGAACACTGAAGCTTTCTTT. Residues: CASSEQNTEAFF.

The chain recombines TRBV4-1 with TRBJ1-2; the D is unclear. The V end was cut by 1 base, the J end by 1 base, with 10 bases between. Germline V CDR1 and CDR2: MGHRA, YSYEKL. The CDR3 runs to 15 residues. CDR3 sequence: CASSQGANLNYGYTF. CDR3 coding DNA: TGCGCCAGCAGCCAAGGGGCGAATCTTAACTATGGCTACACCTTC.

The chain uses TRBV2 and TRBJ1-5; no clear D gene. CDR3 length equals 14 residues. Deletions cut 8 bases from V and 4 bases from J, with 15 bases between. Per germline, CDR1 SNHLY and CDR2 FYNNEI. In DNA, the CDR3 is TGTGCCAGCGGTTGGAGCAGCCAAAATCAGCCCCAGCATTTT. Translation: CASGWSSQNQPQHF.

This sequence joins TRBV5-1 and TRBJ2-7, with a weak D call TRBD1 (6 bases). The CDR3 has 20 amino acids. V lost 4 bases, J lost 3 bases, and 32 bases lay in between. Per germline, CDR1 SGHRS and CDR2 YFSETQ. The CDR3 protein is CASSPLPSTFYYRALYEQYF. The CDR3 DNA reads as TGCGCCAGCAGCCCACTTCCCTCTACATTCTACTACAGGGCCCTCTACGAGCAGTACTTC.

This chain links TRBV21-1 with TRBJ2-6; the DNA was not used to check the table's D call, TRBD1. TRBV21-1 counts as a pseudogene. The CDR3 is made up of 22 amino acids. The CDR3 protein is CATRFAAPGQELPPSGANVLTF. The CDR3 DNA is TGTGCCACCCGTTTCGCTGCCCCGGGACAGGAGCTTCCCCCATCTGGGGCCAACGTCCTGACTTTC.

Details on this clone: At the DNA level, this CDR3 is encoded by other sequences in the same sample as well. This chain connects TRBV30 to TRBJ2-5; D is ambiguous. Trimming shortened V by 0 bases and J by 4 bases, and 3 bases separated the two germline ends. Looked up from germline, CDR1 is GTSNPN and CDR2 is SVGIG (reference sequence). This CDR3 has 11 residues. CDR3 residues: CAWSVRETQYF. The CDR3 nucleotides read TGTGCCTGGAGTGTGAGAGAGACCCAGTACTTC.

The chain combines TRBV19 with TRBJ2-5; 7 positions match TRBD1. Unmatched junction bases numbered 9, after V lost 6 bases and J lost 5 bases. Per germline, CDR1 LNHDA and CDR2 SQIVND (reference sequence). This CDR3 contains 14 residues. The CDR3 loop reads CASRSTGTGETQYF. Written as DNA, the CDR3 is TGTGCCAGTAGGTCGACAGGGACGGGGGAGACCCAGTACTTC.

The CDR3 region is CASSVSGGADTQYF. CDR3 nucleotides: TGTGCCAGCAGCGTTAGCGGGGGAGCAGATACGCAGTATTTT. The chain employs TRBV9 and TRBJ2-3; TRBD2 aligns across 9 bases. Germline V gene sequence: CDR1 SGDLS, CDR2 YYNGEE. The length of the CDR3 is 14 residues. V lost 2 bases, J lost 4 bases, and 2 bases stayed unmatched.

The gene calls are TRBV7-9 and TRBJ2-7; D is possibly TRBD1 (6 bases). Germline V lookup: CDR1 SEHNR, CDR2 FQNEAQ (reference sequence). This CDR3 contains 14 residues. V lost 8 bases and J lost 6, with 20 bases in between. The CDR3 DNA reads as TGTGCCAGCCTTTCAACAGGGAATTCTCCCGAGCAGTACTTC. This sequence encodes CASLSTGNSPEQYF.

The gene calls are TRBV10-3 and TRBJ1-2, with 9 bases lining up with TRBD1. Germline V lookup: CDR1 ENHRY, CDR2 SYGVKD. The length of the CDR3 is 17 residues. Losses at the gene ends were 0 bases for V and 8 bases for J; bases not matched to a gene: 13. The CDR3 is CAISESVGQGKIDGYTF. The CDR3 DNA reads TGTGCCATCAGTGAGTCGGTGGGACAGGGTAAAATCGACGGCTACACCTTC.

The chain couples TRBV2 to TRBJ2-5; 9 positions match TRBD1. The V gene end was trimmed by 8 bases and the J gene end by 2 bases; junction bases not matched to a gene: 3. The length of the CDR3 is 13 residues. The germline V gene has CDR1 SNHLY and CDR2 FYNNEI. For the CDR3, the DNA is TGTGCCAGCTTAGACAGGGGGCAAGAGACCCAGTACTTC. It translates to CASLDRGQETQYF.

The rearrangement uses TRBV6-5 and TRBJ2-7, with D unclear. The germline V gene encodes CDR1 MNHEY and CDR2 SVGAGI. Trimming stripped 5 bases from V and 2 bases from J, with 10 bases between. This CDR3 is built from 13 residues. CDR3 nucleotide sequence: TGTGCCAGCAGTCTGGGCCCCCCCTACGAGCAGTACTTC. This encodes CASSLGPPYEQYF.

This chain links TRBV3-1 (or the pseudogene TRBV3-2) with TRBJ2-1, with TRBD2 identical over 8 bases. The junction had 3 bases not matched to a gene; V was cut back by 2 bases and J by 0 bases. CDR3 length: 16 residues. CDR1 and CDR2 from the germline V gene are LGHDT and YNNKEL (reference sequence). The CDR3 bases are TGTGCCAGCAGCCAACGCGGGGGGCGCTCCTACAATGAGCAGTTCTTC. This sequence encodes CASSQRGGRSYNEQFF.

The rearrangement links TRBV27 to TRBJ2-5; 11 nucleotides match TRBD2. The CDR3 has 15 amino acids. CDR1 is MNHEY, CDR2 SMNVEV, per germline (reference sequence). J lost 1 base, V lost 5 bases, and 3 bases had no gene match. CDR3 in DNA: TGTGCCAGCAGTACTAGCGGGGGAATCCAAGAGACCCAGTACTTC. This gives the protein CASSTSGGIQETQYF.

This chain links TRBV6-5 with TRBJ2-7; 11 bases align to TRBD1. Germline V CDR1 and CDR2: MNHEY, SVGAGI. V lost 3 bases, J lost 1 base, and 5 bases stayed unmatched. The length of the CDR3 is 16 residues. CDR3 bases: TGTGCCAGCAGTTATGGTGGGGACAGGGGGTCCTACGAGCAGTACTTC. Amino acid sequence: CASSYGGDRGSYEQYF.

The CDR3 protein is CASSFKTGSAGELFF. The CDR3 DNA follows: TGCGCCAGCAGTTTTAAGACAGGGTCAGCCGGGGAGCTGTTTTTT. This chain joins TRBV5-1 and TRBJ2-2; 7 bases map to TRBD1. V dropped 5 bases and J dropped 6; count of bases not matched to a gene: 10. Germline V lookup: CDR1 SGHRS, CDR2 YFSETQ. The CDR3 runs to 15 residues.

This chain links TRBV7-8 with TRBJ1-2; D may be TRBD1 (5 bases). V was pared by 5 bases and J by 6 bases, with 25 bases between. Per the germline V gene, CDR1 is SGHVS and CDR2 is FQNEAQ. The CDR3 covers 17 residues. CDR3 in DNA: TGTGCCAGCAGCCGCTCGCTTAATCCGGGACTTCTGGATGGCTACACCTTC. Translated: CASSRSLNPGLLDGYTF.

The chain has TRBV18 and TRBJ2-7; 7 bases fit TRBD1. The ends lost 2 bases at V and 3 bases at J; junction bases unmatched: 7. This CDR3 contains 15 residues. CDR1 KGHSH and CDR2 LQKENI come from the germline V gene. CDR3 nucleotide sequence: TGTGCCAGCTCACCATCCAGGGGGAAGAACTACGAGCAGTACTTC. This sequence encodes CASSPSRGKNYEQYF.

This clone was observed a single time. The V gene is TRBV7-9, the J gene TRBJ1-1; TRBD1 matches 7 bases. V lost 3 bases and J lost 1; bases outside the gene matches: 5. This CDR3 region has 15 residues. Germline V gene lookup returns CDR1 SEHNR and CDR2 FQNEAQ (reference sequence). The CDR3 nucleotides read TGTGCCAGCAGCTTTTGGGACAGCCGGAACACTGAAGCTTTCTTT. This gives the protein CASSFWDSRNTEAFF.

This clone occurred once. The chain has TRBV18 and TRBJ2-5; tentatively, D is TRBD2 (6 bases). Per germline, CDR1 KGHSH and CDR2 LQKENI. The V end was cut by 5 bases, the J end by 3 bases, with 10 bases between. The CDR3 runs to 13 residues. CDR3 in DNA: TGTGCCAGCTCAGGAGGGGTAGAAGAGACCCAGTACTTC. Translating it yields CASSGGVEETQYF.

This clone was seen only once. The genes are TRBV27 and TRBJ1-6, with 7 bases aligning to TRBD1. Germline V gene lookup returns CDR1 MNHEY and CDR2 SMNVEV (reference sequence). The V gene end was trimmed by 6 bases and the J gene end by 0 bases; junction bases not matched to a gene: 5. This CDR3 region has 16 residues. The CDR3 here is CASRRTGDSYNSPLHF. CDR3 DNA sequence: TGTGCCAGCAGACGAACAGGGGACTCCTATAATTCACCCCTCCACTTT.